This TCR beta chain emerged from a study of long-term antiretroviral therapy in people with HIV (dated by TCRdb to between 2022 and 2023). General notes on the study: The earliest samples were collected about a decade before the 2015 WHO recommendation for immediate ART, when ART was typically delayed until CD4 counts fell. Eleven of the 30 participants with HIV were female. No cross-contamination during QIAcube processing was shown when test extractions of a monoclonal T-cell line were performed alongside fewer than 40 polyclonal samples. A retrospective serial study tested whether changes in peripheral blood TRB repertoire composition and diversity were associated with ART initiation and durable HIV suppression. A total of 192 cryopreserved PBMC samples came from approximately 30 adults with confirmed HIV infection and were collected serially over a mean of roughly six years (range 1-12).

Summary of the overall study and its limitations: A significant increase in TRB diversity was found to be associated with ART initiation, although TRB diversity was observed to remain significantly below that of transplant donor controls even after long-term ART. HIV repertoires had narrower CDR3 length ranges than controls, and the network structure suggested an antigen-experienced repertoire that shifted only slightly toward naive after ART. Because cell numbers in pre-ART samples were limited, unsorted PBMC were profiled instead of sorted CD4+ and CD8+ T cells. Limited PBMC availability meant only the TCR beta chain was sequenced, without alpha chain pairing. Expanded TRB clones identified before ART initiation dominated the repertoire across all time points, though the dominance fluctuated and decreased in many PLHIV after ART. The samples were dated from about 2003 to 2018, and the ART regimens that were used may be less effective than current ART regimens. No data were available on ART adherence, viral resistance or therapy changes, limiting inferences about post-ART repertoire changes.

Inclusion was restricted to participants for whom at least one PBMC sample before ART initiation and at least two post-ART samples were available. Every participant with HIV received treatment in the United States of America. Before DNA extraction, cryopreserved samples of roughly 0.95-10 million PBMC were thawed and washed. At the time of the earliest PBMC sample, participants with HIV were aged between 23 and 54 years. Per participant, PBMC samples came from 1-4 timepoints prior to ART initiation and 2-8 timepoints following ART initiation, for a median of 7 samples. For every participant, serial HIV viral load, CD4+ T-cell count, ART history and demographic data were obtained. Using a Qiagen kit on a QIAcube, genomic DNA was extracted from unsorted PBMC, with samples processed in batches of 12. Comment on this clone: It has no known antigen specificity. It has no much larger one-base neighbor in the sample; base qualities were not kept.

The immunoSEQ hsTCRB v3.0 assay was used at survey level resolution to sequence the TRB variable region. The target sequencing depth for TRB was 40,000-50,000 T-cell genomes per sample. TRB libraries were pooled and sequenced on an Illumina MiSeq using a v3 150-cycle kit. The original pipeline was this. Analysis of repertoires was carried out in R inside a reproducible Nextflow workflow spanning QC, data transformation and analysis. LymphoSeq2, an R package for exploring AIRR-Seq data, was used to implement the custom analyses. After excluding a few samples that yielded fewer than 5000 total TRB sequences, fewer than 200 HIV repertoires remained for analysis. Among the roughly 200 retained HIV repertoires, under 65 were collected before ART initiation and 120 to 140 after ART initiation. Repertoires were downsampled to 5000 TRB nucleotide sequences, with summary statistics averaged over 100 downsampling iterations. The analysis kept only TRB sequences whose CDR3 regions were at least seven amino acids long. A Shannon entropy-derived clonality score and the Gini coefficient were used to measure diversity. Repertoire networks linked the top 5000 CDR3 amino acid sequences whenever two sequences differed by an edit distance of one. For TRB CDR3 amino acid sequences, GLIPH2 was used to predict antigen specificity groups and MHC restriction. CDR3 amino acid sequences were matched against VDJdb and McPAS-TCR to flag known CMV, EBV, HIV or tissue antigen associations. Pre-ART, post-ART and control groups were compared with Wilcoxon signed-rank tests and Holm-Bonferroni correction. Imported from immuneACCESS, the table was reduced by TCRdb to in-frame sequences with V and J called. These copies leave out some clones; in studies compared against another copy, an unresolved V gene accounts for under half, and the cause of the remainder is not known. That table is the source of V, J and clone size, and D and trimming were worked out from the DNA. The sample table holds 35,000 or so clones, of which approximately 80% were seen once. The ten largest clonotypes hold about 7.1% of the sample.

The germline V gene (reference sequence) supplies CDR1 SEHNR and CDR2 FQNEAQ. Trimming takes 3 bases off V and 6 bases off J; junction bases not matched to a gene: 11. The CDR3 runs 15 residues from the cysteine to the phenylalanine. Only the CDR3 region is kept as DNA, spanning 45 bases read in frame from base 1. The chain is encoded by TRBV7-9 joined to TRBJ2-7; 7 middle bases align to TRBD2. The receptor was derived from a woman between 50 and 59 years old with HIV. The specimen comprised unsorted PBMCs, sampled 2 years after starting antiretroviral therapy. The CDR3 here reads CASSFQLATYGEQYF. Read as DNA, the sequence is TGTGCCAGCAGCTTCCAACTAGCGACTTACGGCGAGCAGTACTTC. The CDR3 plus the reference TRBV7-9 and TRBJ2-7 genes for the other parts give the full variable domain: DTGVSQNPRHKITKRGQNVTFRCDPISEHNRLYWYRQTLGQGPEFLTYFQNEAQLEKSRLLSDRFSAERPKGSFSTLEIQRTEQGDSAMYLCASSFQLATYGEQYFGPGTRLTVT.